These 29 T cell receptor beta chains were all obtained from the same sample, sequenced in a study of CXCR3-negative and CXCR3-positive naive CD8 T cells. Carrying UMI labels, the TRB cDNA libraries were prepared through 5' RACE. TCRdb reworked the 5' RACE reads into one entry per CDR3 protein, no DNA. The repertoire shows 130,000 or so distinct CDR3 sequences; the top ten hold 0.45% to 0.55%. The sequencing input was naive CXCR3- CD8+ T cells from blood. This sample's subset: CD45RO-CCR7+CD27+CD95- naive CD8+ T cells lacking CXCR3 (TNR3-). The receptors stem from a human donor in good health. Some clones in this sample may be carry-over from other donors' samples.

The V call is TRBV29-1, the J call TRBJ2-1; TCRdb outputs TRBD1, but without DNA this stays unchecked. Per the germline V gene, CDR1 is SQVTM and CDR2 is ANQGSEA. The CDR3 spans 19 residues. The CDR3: CSVEDPSLWGQASWDEQFF.

The CDR3: CSVDSGYEQYF. This sequence joins TRBV29-1 and TRBJ2-7. CDR3 length equals 11 residues. Looked up from germline, CDR1 is SQVTM and CDR2 is ANQGSEA.

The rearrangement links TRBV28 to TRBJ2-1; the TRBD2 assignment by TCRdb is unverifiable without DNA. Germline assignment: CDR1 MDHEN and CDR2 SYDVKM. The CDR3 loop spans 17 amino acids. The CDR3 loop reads CASTPRGAAGAHNEQFF.

The CDR3 sequence: CASSHTGQYYGYTF. The rearrangement joins TRBV3-1 to TRBJ1-2; TCRdb returns TRBD1, unconfirmable since there is no DNA. Germline V CDR1 and CDR2: LGHDT, YNNKEL (reference sequence). This CDR3 spans 14 amino acids.

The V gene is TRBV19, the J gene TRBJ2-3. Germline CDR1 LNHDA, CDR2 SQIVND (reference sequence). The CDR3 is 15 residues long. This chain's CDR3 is CASSIEGYSTDTQYF. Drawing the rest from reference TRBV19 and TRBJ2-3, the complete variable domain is DGGITQSPKYLFRKEGQNVTLSCEQNLNHDAMYWYRQDPGQGLRLIYYSQIVNDFQKGDIAEGYSVSREKKESFPLTVTSAQKNPTAFYLCASSIEGYSTDTQYFGPGTRLTVL.

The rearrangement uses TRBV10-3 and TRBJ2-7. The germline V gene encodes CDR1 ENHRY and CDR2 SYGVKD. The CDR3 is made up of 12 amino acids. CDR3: CAISAGSYEQYF.

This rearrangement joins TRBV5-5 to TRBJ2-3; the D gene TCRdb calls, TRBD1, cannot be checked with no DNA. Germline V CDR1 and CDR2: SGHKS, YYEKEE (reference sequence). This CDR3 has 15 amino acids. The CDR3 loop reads CASSLLQEDTDTQYF.

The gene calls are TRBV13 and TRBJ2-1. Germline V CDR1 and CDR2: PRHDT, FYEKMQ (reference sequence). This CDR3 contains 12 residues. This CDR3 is CASSFRGNEQFF.

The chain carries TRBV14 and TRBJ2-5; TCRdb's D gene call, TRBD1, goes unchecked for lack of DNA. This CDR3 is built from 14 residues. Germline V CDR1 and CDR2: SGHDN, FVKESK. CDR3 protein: CASSQEPGLETQYF. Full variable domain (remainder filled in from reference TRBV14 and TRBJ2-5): EAGVTQFPSHSVIEKGQTVTLRCDPISGHDNLYWYRRVMGKEIKFLLHFVKESKQDESGMPNNRFLAERTGGTYSTLKVQPAELEDSGVYFCASSQEPGLETQYFGPGTRLLVL.

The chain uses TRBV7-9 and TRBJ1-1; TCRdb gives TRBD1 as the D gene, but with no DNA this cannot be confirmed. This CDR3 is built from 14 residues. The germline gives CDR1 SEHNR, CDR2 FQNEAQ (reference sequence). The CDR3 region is CASLTGALNTEAFF. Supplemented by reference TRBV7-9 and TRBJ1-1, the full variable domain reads DTGVSQNPRHKITKRGQNVTFRCDPISEHNRLYWYRQTLGQGPEFLTYFQNEAQLEKSRLLSDRFSAERPKGSFSTLEIQRTEQGDSAMYLCASLTGALNTEAFFGQGTRLTVV.

CDR3 residues: CASSPIGGTEEQYF. The chain employs TRBV5-1 and TRBJ2-7; no DNA is available, so the TRBD2 call from TCRdb remains unchecked. The germline gives CDR1 SGHRS, CDR2 YFSETQ. This CDR3 comprises 14 residues. Looking up the rest from reference TRBV5-1 and TRBJ2-7 gives the full variable domain: KAGVTQTPRYLIKTRGQQVTLSCSPISGHRSVSWYQQTPGQGLQFLFEYFSETQRNKGNFPGRFSGRQFSNSRSEMNVSTLELGDSALYLCASSPIGGTEEQYFGPGTRLTVT.

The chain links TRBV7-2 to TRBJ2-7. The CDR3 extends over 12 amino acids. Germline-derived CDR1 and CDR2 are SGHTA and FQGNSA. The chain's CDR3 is CASSAITYEQYF.

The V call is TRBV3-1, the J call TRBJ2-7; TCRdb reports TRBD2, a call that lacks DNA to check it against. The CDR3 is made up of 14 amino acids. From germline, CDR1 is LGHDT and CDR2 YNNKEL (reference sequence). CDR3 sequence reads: CASSQISGKREQYF.

This CDR3 reads CSVEKGLAGGSAGELFF. This chain connects TRBV29-1 to TRBJ2-2; TCRdb selects TRBD2, and the lack of DNA leaves this call unchecked. The germline V gene encodes CDR1 SQVTM and CDR2 ANQGSEA. This CDR3 contains 17 residues.

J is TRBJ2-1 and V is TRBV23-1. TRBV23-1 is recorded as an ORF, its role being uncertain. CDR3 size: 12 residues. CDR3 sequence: CAGSQPSVEQFF.

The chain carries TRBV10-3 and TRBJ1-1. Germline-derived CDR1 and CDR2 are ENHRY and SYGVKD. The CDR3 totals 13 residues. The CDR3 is CAISDREGWEAFF.

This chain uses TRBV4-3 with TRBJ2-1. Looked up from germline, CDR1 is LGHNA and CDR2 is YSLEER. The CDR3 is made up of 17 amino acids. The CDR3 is CASSRPTDGRTANEQFF.

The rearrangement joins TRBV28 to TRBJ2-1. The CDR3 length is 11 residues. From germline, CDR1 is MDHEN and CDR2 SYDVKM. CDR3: CATSDYNEQFF.

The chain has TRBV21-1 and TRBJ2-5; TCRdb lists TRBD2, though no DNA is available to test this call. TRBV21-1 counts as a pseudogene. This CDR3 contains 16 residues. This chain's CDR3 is CASSKPGHPPRETQYF.

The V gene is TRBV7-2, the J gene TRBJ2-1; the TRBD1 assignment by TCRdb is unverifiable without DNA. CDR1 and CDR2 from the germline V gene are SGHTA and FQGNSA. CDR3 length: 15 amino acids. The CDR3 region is CASSLDGGPGNEQFF.

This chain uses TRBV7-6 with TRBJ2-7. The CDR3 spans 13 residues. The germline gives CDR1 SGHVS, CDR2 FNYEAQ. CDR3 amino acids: CASGPRGSYEQYF.

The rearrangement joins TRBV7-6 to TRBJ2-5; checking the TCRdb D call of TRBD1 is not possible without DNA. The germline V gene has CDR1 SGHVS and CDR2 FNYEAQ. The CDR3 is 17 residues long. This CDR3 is CASSKLTGGTVAETQYF. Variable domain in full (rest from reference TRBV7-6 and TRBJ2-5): GAGVSQSPRYKVTKRGQDVALRCDPISGHVSLYWYRQALGQGPEFLTYFNYEAQQDKSGLPNDRFSAERPEGSISTLTIQRTEQRDSAMYRCASSKLTGGTVAETQYFGPGTRLLVL.

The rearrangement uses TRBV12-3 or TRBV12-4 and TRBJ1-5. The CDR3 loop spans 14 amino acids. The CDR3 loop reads CASSHSPSNQPQHF.

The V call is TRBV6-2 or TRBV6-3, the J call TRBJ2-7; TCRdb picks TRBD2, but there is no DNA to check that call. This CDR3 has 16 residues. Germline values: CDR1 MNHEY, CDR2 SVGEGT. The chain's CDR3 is CASRSRWPVGRDEQYF.

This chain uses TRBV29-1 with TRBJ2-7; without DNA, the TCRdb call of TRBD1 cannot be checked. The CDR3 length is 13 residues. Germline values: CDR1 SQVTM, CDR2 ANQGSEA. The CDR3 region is CSVPGQGVFEQYF.

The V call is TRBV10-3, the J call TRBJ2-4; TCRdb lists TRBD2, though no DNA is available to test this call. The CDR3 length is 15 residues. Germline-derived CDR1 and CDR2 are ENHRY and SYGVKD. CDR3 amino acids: CAISESSSGRYIQYF.

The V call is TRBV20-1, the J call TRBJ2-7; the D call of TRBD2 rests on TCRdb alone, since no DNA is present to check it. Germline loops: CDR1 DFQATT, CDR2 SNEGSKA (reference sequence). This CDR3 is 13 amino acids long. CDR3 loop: CSASGLAGGEQYF.

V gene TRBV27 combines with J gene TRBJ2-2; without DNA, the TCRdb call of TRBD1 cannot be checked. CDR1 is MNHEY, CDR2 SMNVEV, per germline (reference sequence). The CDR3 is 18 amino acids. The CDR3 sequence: CASSSGLETYRGTGELFF.

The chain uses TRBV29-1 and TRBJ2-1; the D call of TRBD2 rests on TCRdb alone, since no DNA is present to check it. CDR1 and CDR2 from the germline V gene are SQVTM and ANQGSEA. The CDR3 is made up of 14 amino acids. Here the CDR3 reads CSVEGLTLPNEQFF.